This TCR beta chain comes out of a study of blood T cell repertoires in COVID-19. V trimming: 4 bases; J trimming: 5 bases; junction bases outside the gene matches: 7. This CDR3 has 14 residues. Germline assignment: CDR1 SQVTM and CDR2 ANQGSEA. The assay was immunoSEQ multiplex PCR, and TCRdb's table has in-frame clones only and misses some. The sample carries approximately 74,000 clones, 70% to 90% recorded once. This clonotype originated in an elderly woman with active or convalescent COVID-19. The sequencing input was peripheral blood. The chain combines TRBV29-1 with TRBJ2-2, with 7 nucleotides matching TRBD2. This CDR3 is CSVVQFGRTGELFF. The CDR3 bases are TGCAGCGTTGTCCAATTCGGGAGGACCGGGGAGCTGTTTTTT.